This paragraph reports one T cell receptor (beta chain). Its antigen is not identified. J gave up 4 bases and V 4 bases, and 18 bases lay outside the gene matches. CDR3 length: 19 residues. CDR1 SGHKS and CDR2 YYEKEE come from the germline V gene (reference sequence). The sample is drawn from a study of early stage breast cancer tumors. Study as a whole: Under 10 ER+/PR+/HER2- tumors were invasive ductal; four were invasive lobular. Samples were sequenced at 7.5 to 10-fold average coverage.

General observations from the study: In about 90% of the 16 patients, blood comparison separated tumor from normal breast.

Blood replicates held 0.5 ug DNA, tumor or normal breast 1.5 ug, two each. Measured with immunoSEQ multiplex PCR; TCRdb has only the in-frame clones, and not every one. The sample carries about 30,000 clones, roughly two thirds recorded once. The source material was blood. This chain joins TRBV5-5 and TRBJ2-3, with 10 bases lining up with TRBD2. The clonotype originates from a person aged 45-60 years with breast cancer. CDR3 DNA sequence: TGTGCCAGCAGCCCAGTCCCATCGAGGGCTAGCGGGAGAGCAGATACGCAGTATTTT. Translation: CASSPVPSRASGRADTQYF. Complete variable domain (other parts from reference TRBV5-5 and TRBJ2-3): DAGVTQSPTHLIKTRGQQVTLRCSPISGHKSVSWYQQVLGQGPQFIFQYYEKEERGRGNFPDRFSARQFPNYSSELNVNALLLGDSALYLCASSPVPSRASGRADTQYFGPGTRLTVL.